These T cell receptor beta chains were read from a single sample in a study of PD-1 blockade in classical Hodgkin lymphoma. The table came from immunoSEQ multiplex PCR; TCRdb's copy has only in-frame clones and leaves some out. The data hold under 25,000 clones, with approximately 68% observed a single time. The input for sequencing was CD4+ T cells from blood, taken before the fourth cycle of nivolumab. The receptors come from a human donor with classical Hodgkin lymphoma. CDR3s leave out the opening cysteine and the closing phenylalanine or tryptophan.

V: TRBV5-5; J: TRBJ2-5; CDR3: ASSLPRQRETQY
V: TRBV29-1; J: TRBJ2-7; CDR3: SVVEGGGPKQY
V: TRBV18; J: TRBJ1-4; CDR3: ASSPYGGETNEKLF
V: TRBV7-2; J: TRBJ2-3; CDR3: ASSRRTSGDTDTQY
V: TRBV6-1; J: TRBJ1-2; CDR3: ASSEFEGNYGYT
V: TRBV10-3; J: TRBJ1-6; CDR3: AISKGQGGSSYNSPLH
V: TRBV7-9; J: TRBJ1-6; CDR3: ASSSGGTARDNSPLH
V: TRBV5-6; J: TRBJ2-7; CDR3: ASSLYDRSLYEQY
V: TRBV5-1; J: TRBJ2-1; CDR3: ASSLKGQGNEQF
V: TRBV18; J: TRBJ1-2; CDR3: ASSPLPGQGLNYGYT
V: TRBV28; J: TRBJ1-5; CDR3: ASSFLRAQPQH
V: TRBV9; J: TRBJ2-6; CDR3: ASSVDVVTGANVLT
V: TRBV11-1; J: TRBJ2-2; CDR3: ASSETPNGVGGVGELF
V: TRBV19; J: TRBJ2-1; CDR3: ASRVSKDRGVYNEQF
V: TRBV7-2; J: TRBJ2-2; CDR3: ASTAGTANTGELF
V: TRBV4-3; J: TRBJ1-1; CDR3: ASSQDNGGRNTEAF
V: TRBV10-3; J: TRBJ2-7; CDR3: AISEPQRVSSYEQY
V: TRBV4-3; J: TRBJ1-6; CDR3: ASSQDRRGGNSPLH
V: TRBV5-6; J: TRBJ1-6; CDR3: ASSAKGTPEGSPLH
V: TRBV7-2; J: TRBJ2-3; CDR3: ASSRTRSTDTQY
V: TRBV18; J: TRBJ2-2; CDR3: ASSLLDRGTTGELF
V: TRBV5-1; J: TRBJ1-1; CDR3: ASSPGPLGSTEAF
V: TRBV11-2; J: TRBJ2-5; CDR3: ASSPGLTGETQY
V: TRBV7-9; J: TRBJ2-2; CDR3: ASSLELTRTANTGELF
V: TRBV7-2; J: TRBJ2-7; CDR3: ASSLKQGGVYEQY
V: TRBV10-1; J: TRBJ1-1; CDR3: ASSNPGKGTEAF
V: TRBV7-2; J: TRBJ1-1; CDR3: ASSPVVGGSAF
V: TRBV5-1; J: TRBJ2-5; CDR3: ASSPGGLETQY
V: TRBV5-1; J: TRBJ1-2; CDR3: ASSLGVDYGYT
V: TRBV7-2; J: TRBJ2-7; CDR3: ASSQQGLLAYEQY
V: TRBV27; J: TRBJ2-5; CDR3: ASSLRSVYQETQY
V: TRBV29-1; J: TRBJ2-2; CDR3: SVFSGANTGELF
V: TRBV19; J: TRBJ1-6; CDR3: ASSIGGVYNSPLH
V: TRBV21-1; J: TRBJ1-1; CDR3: ASSGGKTGDRTEAF
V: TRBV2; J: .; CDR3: ASSSGKSSYEQY
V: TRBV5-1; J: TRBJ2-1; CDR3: ASNFDREKEF
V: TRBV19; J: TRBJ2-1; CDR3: ASSEQGFEQF
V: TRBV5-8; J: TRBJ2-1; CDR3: ASSLAVKVGLLVEQF
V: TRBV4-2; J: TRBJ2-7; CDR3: ASSQPRDSSYEQY
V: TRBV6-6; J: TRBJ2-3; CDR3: ASSSTGTRLTDTQY
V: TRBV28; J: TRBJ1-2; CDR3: ATTEGGDNYGYT
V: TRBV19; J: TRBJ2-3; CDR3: ASTSSGTDTQY
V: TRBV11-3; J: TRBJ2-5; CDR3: ASSSRAGGQY
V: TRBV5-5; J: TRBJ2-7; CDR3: ASSFPGGIDEQY
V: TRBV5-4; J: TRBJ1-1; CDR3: ASSLEPGNTEAF
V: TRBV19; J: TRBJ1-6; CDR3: ASIGGTGSMDSPLH
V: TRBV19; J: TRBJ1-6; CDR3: ASSIREGFSPLH
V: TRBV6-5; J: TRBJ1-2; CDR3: ASKVGPYGYT
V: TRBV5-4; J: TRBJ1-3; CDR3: ASSLTTGTTGNTIY
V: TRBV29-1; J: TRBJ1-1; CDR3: SVEDWSRNTEAF
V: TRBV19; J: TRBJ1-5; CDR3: ASSIEGRSNQPQH
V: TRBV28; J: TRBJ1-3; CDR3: ASSSMRGPSGNTIY
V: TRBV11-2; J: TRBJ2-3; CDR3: ASSLGTSGRTRQY
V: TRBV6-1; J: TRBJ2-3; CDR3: ASSGQGTVRSTDTQY
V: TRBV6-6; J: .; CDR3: ASREVYEQY
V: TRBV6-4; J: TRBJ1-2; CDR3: ASSVSGTGGYYGYT